The text below deals with one T cell receptor beta chain. The antigen remains undetermined. These data come from a study of Ad26.COV2.S vaccination and SARS-CoV-2 variants. For the study at large: Doses of Ad26.COV2.S were injected into muscle once or twice, 56 days apart.

The CDR3 consists of 14 residues. Looked up from germline, CDR1 is SNHLY and CDR2 is FYNNEI. V lost 4 bases, J lost 8 bases, and 4 bases stayed unmatched. As to treatment: over 15 received Ad26.COV2.S at low or high dose, single or two shots; several received placebo; per-sample allocation not given. Sample collection was performed on day 63 after the first vaccine or placebo injection. Repertoires were generated with immunoSEQ multiplex PCR, while TCRdb's copy carries only in-frame clones and drops some. The sample has hundreds of thousands of clones; 75% to 95% are singletons. General observations from the study: Vaccinees showed greater spike-specific TCR breadth than placebo recipients. Reported findings describe substantial breadth in spike-specific CD8+ and CD4+ T cell responses following vaccination.

Sample: peripheral blood, taken in a trial of Ad26.COV2.S vaccine versus placebo. The rearrangement links TRBV2 to TRBJ1-4; 10 bases match TRBD1. The clonotype originates from a person aged 18-65 years who received the Ad26.COV2.S COVID-19 vaccine or a placebo. CDR3: CASSGDRGWEKLFF. The CDR3 bases are TGTGCCAGCAGTGGGGACAGGGGATGGGAAAAACTGTTTTTT.